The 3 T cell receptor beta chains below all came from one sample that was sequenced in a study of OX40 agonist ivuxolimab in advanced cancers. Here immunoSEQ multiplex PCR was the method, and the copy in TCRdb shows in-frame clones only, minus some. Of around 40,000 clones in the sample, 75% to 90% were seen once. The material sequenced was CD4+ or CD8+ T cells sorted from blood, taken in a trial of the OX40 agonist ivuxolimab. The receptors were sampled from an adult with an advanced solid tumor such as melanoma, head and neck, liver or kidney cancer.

The CDR3 reads CASSSQASGRAREQYF. DNA of the CDR3: TGTGCCAGCAGTTCGCAAGCTAGCGGGAGGGCCAGGGAGCAGTACTTC. The chain couples TRBV27 to TRBJ2-7; 12 bases agree with TRBD2. J gave up 7 bases and V 4 bases, and 11 bases lay outside the gene matches. The CDR3 contains 16 residues. Germline V lookup: CDR1 MNHEY, CDR2 SMNVEV (reference sequence).

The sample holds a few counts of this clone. The CDR3 loop is CAWSRNTEAFF. The CDR3 region has the DNA TGTGCCTGGAGTCGGAACACTGAAGCTTTCTTT. J is TRBJ1-1 and V is TRBV30; no clear D. Germline CDR1 reads GTSNPN; CDR2 reads SVGIG (reference sequence). The V and J ends lost 2 bases and 1 base respectively, with 2 bases between them. The CDR3 sequence is 11 residues long. The full variable domain, with the rest looked up from reference TRBV30 and TRBJ1-1, is SQTIHQWPATLVQPVGSPLSLECTVEGTSNPNLYWYRQAAGRGLQLLFYSVGIGQISSEVPQNLSASRPQDRQFILSSKKLLLSDSGFYLCAWSRNTEAFFGQGTRLTVV.

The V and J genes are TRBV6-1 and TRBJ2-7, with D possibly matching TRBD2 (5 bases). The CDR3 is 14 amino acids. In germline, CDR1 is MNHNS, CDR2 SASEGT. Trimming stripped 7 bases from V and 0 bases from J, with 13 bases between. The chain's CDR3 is CASMLGVTSYEQYF. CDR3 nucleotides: TGTGCCAGCATGCTCGGGGTCACCTCCTACGAGCAGTACTTC.